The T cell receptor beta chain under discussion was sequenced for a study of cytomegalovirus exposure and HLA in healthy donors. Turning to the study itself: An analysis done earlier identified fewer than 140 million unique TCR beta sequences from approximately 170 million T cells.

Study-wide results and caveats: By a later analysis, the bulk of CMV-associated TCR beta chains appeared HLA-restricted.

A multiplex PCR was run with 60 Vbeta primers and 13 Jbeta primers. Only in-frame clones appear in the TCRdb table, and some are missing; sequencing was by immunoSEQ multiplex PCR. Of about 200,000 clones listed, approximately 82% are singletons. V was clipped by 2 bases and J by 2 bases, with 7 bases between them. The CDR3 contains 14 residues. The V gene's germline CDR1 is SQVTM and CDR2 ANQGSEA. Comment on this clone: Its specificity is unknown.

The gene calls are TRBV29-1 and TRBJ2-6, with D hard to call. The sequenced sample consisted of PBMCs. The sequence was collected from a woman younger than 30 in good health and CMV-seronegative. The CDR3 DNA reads TGCAGCGTTGAATTATGGCCTGGGGCCAACGTCCTGACTTTC. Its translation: CSVELWPGANVLTF. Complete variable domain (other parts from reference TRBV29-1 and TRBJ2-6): SAVISQKPSRDICQRGTSLTIQCQVDSQVTMMFWYRQQPGQSLTLIATANQGSEATYESGFVIDKFPISRPNLTFSTLTVSNMSPEDSSIYLCSVELWPGANVLTFGAGSRLTVL.